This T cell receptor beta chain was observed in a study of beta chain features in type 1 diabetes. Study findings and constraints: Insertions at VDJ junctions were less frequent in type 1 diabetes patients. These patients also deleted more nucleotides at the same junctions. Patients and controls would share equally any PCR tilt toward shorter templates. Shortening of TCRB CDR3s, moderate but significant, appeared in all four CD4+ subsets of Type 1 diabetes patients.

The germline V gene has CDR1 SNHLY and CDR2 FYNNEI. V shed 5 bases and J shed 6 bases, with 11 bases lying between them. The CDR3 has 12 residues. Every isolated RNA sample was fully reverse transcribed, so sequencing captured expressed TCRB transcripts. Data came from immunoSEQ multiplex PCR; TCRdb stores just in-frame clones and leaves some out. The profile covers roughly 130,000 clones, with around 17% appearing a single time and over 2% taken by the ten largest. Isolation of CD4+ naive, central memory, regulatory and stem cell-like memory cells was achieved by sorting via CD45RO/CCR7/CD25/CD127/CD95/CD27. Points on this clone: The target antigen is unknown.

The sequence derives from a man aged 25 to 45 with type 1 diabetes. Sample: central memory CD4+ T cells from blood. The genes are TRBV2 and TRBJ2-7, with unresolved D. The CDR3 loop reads CASSRDGPEQYF. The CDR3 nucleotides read TGTGCCAGCAGTCGTGACGGCCCCGAGCAGTACTTC.